Each of the 15 T cell receptor beta chains below was sequenced from the same sample in a study of blood T cell repertoires in COVID-19. The repertoire was sequenced with immunoSEQ multiplex PCR; TCRdb's copy has only in-frame clones and lacks some. The table has 150,000 to 200,000 clones, 87% seen once. Sequenced sample: peripheral blood. The receptor set was obtained from a woman aged 45-60 years with acute or convalescent COVID-19.

The rearrangement joins TRBV5-1 to TRBJ1-4; 12 bases are a match to TRBD1. V lost 7 bases, J lost 3 bases, and 4 bases stayed unmatched. The germline gives CDR1 SGHRS, CDR2 YFSETQ. The length of the CDR3 is 15 residues. The CDR3 sequence is CASSGQGASNEKLFF. The CDR3 nucleotides are TGCGCCAGCTCGGGACAGGGGGCCTCTAATGAAAAACTGTTTTTT.

The chain has TRBV5-5 and TRBJ2-5; 10 bases align to TRBD1. CDR3 size: 15 residues. Trimming removed 4 bases from V and 5 bases from J; junction bases left unmatched: 8. Germline assignment: CDR1 SGHKS and CDR2 YYEKEE (reference sequence). The CDR3 sequence is CASSTGQGSWETQYF. CDR3 sequence (DNA): TGTGCCAGCAGCACGGGACAGGGGAGTTGGGAGACCCAGTACTTC. Drawing the rest from reference TRBV5-5 and TRBJ2-5, the complete variable domain is DAGVTQSPTHLIKTRGQQVTLRCSPISGHKSVSWYQQVLGQGPQFIFQYYEKEERGRGNFPDRFSARQFPNYSSELNVNALLLGDSALYLCASSTGQGSWETQYFGPGTRLLVL.

The CDR3 loop reads CSLRGSYGYTF. Here the CDR3 DNA reads TGCAGTCTCAGGGGAAGTTATGGCTACACCTTC. V is TRBV20-1 and J is TRBJ1-2; D may be TRBD1 (6 bases). V lost 8 bases to trimming and J lost 5 bases, with 12 bases between them. The CDR3 loop spans 11 amino acids. Germline-derived CDR1 and CDR2 are DFQATT and SNEGSKA (reference sequence).

V gene TRBV5-4 combines with J gene TRBJ1-6; TRBD1 aligns across 7 bases. This CDR3 contains 16 residues. With V trimmed by 2 bases and J by 13 bases, 15 bases remained unmatched. Germline V gene sequence: CDR1 SGHNT, CDR2 YYREEE (reference sequence). CDR3 loop: CASSLIGQVAVAPLHF. For the CDR3, the DNA is TGTGCCAGCAGCTTAATAGGACAGGTCGCGGTCGCCCCCCTCCACTTT.

In its sample, this clone was seen once. This sequence joins TRBV5-6 and TRBJ2-3; D call uncertain. CDR3 size: 13 residues. V shed 2 bases and J shed 2 bases, with 6 bases lying between them. Per germline, CDR1 SGHDT and CDR2 YYEEEE. The CDR3 DNA is TGTGCCAGCAGCTTTGGGCCCACAGATACGCAGTATTTT. It codes for CASSFGPTDTQYF.

CDR3 region: CASSLYTDTGELFF. CDR3 DNA: TGTGCCAGCAGCTTATACACCGACACCGGGGAGCTGTTTTTT. The rearrangement joins TRBV7-8 to TRBJ2-2; the D is unclear. The CDR3 extends over 14 amino acids. Deletions cut 2 bases from V and 3 bases from J, with 7 bases between. The germline V gene encodes CDR1 SGHVS and CDR2 FQNEAQ.

The chain employs TRBV7-6 and TRBJ1-5, with D unclear. The CDR3 runs to 15 residues. Germline V lookup: CDR1 SGHVS, CDR2 FNYEAQ. The V end was cut by 1 base, the J end by 3 bases, with 10 bases between. DNA of the CDR3: TGTGCCAGCAGCTTAGATAGTGGAGACAATCAGCCCCAGCATTTT. It specifies CASSLDSGDNQPQHF.

The table lists this clone with a count of one. This rearrangement joins TRBV7-9 to TRBJ2-5; D not certain. The CDR3 runs 11 residues. V gave up 4 bases and J gave up 5 bases, with 5 bases separating them. From germline, CDR1 is SEHNR and CDR2 FQNEAQ (reference sequence). The CDR3 spells CASSSSETQYF. The CDR3, as DNA: TGTGCCAGCAGCTCTTCTGAGACCCAGTACTTC. The full variable domain, with the rest looked up from reference TRBV7-9 and TRBJ2-5, is DTGVSQNPRHKITKRGQNVTFRCDPISEHNRLYWYRQTLGQGPEFLTYFQNEAQLEKSRLLSDRFSAERPKGSFSTLEIQRTEQGDSAMYLCASSSSETQYFGPGTRLLVL.

This rearrangement joins TRBV12-3 or TRBV12-4 to TRBJ1-3; D is unresolved. The CDR3 is 12 amino acids. Trimming took 6 bases from V and 4 from J, leaving 7 bases between them. This chain's CDR3 is CASSLRGNTIYF. DNA for the CDR3: TGTGCCAGCAGCCTCAGGGGAAACACCATATATTTT.

Here the CDR3 reads CASSVRQETLSGELFF. Written as DNA, the CDR3 is TGTGCCAGCAGCGTTAGACAGGAAACATTATCCGGGGAGCTGTTTTTT. The chain joins TRBV9 to TRBJ2-2; D perhaps matches TRBD1 (6 bases). V gave up 2 bases and J gave up 6 bases, with 17 bases separating them. The CDR3 sequence is 16 residues long. The germline V gene has CDR1 SGDLS and CDR2 YYNGEE. Together with reference TRBV9 and TRBJ2-2, the CDR3 gives the full variable domain: DSGVTQTPKHLITATGQRVTLRCSPRSGDLSVYWYQQSLDQGLQFLIQYYNGEERAKGNILERFSAQQFPDLHSELNLSSLELGDSALYFCASSVRQETLSGELFFGEGSRLTVL.

The chain links TRBV29-1 to TRBJ2-2; D not certain. Looked up from germline, CDR1 is SQVTM and CDR2 is ANQGSEA. CDR3 length: 13 residues. Deletions cut 4 bases from V and 2 bases from J, with 8 bases between. CDR3 region: CSVVEANTGELFF. CDR3 DNA sequence: TGCAGCGTTGTTGAGGCCAACACCGGGGAGCTGTTTTTT.

The chain joins TRBV18 to TRBJ2-7; the D gene is possibly TRBD2 (5 bases). V was pared by 3 bases and J by 4 bases, with 13 bases between. There are 14 residues in the CDR3. Per germline, CDR1 KGHSH and CDR2 LQKENI. The CDR3 protein is CASSPVGLPYEQYF. In DNA form, the CDR3 reads TGTGCCAGCTCACCCGTCGGACTTCCTTACGAGCAGTACTTC. Together with reference TRBV18 and TRBJ2-7, the CDR3 gives the full variable domain: NAGVMQNPRHLVRRRGQEARLRCSPMKGHSHVYWYRQLPEEGLKFMVYLQKENIIDESGMPKERFSAEFPKEGPSILRIQQVVRGDSAAYFCASSPVGLPYEQYFGPGTRLTVT.

The V call is TRBV14, the J call TRBJ1-2, with a weak D call TRBD1 (5 bases). V was clipped by 4 bases and J by 5 bases, with 14 bases between them. The CDR3 covers 14 residues. Germline V gene data show CDR1 as SGHDN and CDR2 as FVKESK. The CDR3 here is CASSPWGEFYGYTF. CDR3 DNA: TGTGCCAGCAGCCCCTGGGGGGAATTTTATGGCTACACCTTC.

The chain recombines TRBV15 with TRBJ2-7, with 11 bases identical to TRBD2. Germline V gene data show CDR1 as LNHNV and CDR2 as YYDKDF (reference sequence). This CDR3 spans 14 amino acids. V was pared by 4 bases and J by 7 bases, with 6 bases of the junction left unmatched. DNA for the CDR3: TGTGCCACCAGCATACTAGCGGGGGTTCCGGAGCAGTACTTC. The encoded protein is CATSILAGVPEQYF. Full variable domain (remainder filled in from reference TRBV15 and TRBJ2-7): DAMVIQNPRYQVTQFGKPVTLSCSQTLNHNVMYWYQQKSSQAPKLLFHYYDKDFNNEADTPDNFQSRRPNTSFCFLDIRSPGLGDTAMYLCATSILAGVPEQYFGPGTRLTVT.

The gene calls are TRBV6-5 and TRBJ1-5; D not resolved. The CDR3 has 15 residues. Deletions cut 6 bases from V and 3 bases from J, with 15 bases between. Germline CDR1 MNHEY, CDR2 SVGAGI. Written as DNA, the CDR3 is TGTGCCAGCAGGGAGAGGAACACTATCAATCAGCCCCAGCATTTT. This sequence encodes CASRERNTINQPQHF.